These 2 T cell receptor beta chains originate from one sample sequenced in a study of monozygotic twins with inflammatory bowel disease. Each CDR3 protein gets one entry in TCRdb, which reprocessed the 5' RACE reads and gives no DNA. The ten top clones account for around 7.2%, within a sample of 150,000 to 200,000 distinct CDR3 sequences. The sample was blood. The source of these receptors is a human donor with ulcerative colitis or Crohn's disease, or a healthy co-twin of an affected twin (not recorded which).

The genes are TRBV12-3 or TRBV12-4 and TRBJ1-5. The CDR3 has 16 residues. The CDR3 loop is CASSPYPALPNQPQHF.

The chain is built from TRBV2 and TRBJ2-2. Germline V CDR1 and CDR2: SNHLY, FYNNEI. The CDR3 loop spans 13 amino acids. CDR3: CASSTDFTGELFF.